Following are 14 T cell receptor beta chains from one sample sequenced in a study of cytomegalovirus exposure and HLA in healthy donors. PCR used 60 Vbeta primers and 13 Jbeta primers. Method: immunoSEQ multiplex PCR; TCRdb's copy keeps in-frame clones and lacks some. The sample consists of some 130,000 clones, 70% to 75% of them appearing once. Source material: PBMCs. The source of these receptors is a man aged 25-45 years in good health and CMV-seronegative.

The chain recombines TRBV7-9 with TRBJ1-1; D might be TRBD1 (5 bases). V was cut by 4 bases and J by 0 bases, with 18 bases left in between. Germline V gene sequence: CDR1 SEHNR, CDR2 FQNEAQ (reference sequence). The CDR3 totals 17 residues. The CDR3 reads CASSSLRRGLMNTEAFF. The CDR3 DNA follows: TGTGCCAGCAGCTCACTCAGACGGGGACTCATGAACACTGAAGCTTTCTTT.

The chain joins TRBV7-2 to TRBJ2-7; TRBD1 might be the D (5 bases). Germline assignment: CDR1 SGHTA and CDR2 FQGNSA. This CDR3 has 17 residues. Trimming left V 5 bases short and J 3 bases short, with 23 bases between. The CDR3 DNA reads TGTGCCAGCAGCCACATAACCGGAGACAGATTTATCTACGAGCAGTACTTC. This gives the protein CASSHITGDRFIYEQYF.

The chain links TRBV29-1 to TRBJ1-2; D perhaps matches TRBD1 (5 bases). Germline assignment: CDR1 SQVTM and CDR2 ANQGSEA. Trimming took off 5 bases at V and 0 bases at J, with 13 bases between the two ends. This CDR3 contains 14 residues. The DNA for the CDR3 is TGCAGCGTTATGACCGGGGGTACTAACTATGGCTACACCTTC. This translates into CSVMTGGTNYGYTF.

This rearrangement joins TRBV4-3 to TRBJ2-3; the D is unclear. Trimming left V 1 base short and J 1 base short, with 3 bases between. The germline CDR1 and CDR2 sequences are LGHNA and YSLEER. The CDR3 covers 13 residues. CDR3 in DNA: TGCGCCAGCAGCCAAGTAGGCACAGATACGCAGTATTTT. As protein: CASSQVGTDTQYF.

V is TRBV4-3 and J is TRBJ1-3; possible D gene TRBD1, 6 bases. The CDR3 covers 16 residues. Germline V CDR1 and CDR2: LGHNA, YSLEER. V lost 0 bases and J lost 0, with 9 bases in between. The CDR3, as DNA: TGCGCCAGCAGCCAAGAAACAGGGAGCTCTGGAAACACCATATATTTT. Translated, it gives CASSQETGSSGNTIYF.

The chain uses TRBV18 and TRBJ2-2; 7 bases match TRBD2. V lost 7 bases, J lost 3 bases, and 5 bases stayed unmatched. Germline V lookup: CDR1 KGHSH, CDR2 LQKENI. CDR3 length: 14 amino acids. The CDR3 protein is CASFWDYDTGELFF. The CDR3 DNA reads as TGTGCCAGCTTCTGGGACTACGACACCGGGGAGCTGTTTTTT.

This chain joins TRBV7-2 and TRBJ2-1; TRBD1 might be the D (6 bases). The germline V gene has CDR1 SGHTA and CDR2 FQGNSA. The CDR3 length is 14 residues. V was clipped by 7 bases and J by 7 bases, with 17 bases between them. The CDR3 here is CASILLGGWNEQFF. The DNA for the CDR3 is TGTGCCAGCATCCTTTTAGGGGGTTGGAATGAGCAGTTCTTC.

The V gene is TRBV9, the J gene TRBJ2-1; 11 bases are shared with TRBD2. CDR1 and CDR2 from the germline V gene are SGDLS and YYNGEE. The CDR3 contains 15 residues. The J segment lost 7 bases and the V segment lost 0 bases, leaving 3 bases of the junction unmatched. The CDR3 sequence: CASSVVPSGRNEQFF. In DNA, the CDR3 is TGTGCCAGCAGCGTAGTACCTAGCGGGAGGAATGAGCAGTTCTTC.

The chain joins TRBV5-1 to TRBJ1-6; no definite D call. The CDR3 has 13 residues. Between the trimmed V and J ends, which lost 3 bases and 7 bases, there was a span of 8 bases. CDR1 is SGHRS and CDR2 is YFSETQ in the germline V gene. DNA of the CDR3: TGCGCCAGCAGCTCTATCGTGAATTCACCCCTCCACTTT. It is translated as CASSSIVNSPLHF.

This clone was counted a few times. J is TRBJ2-1 and V is TRBV6-6; 9 positions match TRBD2. Germline trimming cut 2 bases from V and 5 bases from J; bases unmatched to any gene: 7. The V gene's germline CDR1 is MNHNY and CDR2 SVGAGI (reference sequence). CDR3 length: 16 amino acids. The DNA of the CDR3 is TGTGCCAGCAGTTACCCACACGCGGGGGGGAACAATGAGCAGTTCTTC. It is translated as CASSYPHAGGNNEQFF.

The chain has TRBV18 and TRBJ1-3, with TRBD1 matching over 8 bases. Germline CDR1 is KGHSH and CDR2 is LQKENI. Trimming at V came to 1 base and at J to 0 bases, leaving 8 bases not matched to a gene. The CDR3 runs to 18 residues. The CDR3, as DNA: TGTGCCAGCTCACCACTTGGGACAGGAGACACCTCTGGAAACACCATATATTTT. It encodes CASSPLGTGDTSGNTIYF.

The J gene is TRBJ2-6, the V gene TRBV27; 9 bases agree with TRBD1. Germline V CDR1 and CDR2: MNHEY, SMNVEV (reference sequence). Trimming took 8 bases from V and 0 from J; bases not matched to a gene: 8. The CDR3 is made up of 17 amino acids. This CDR3 reads CASSCGTGRSGANVLTF. The DNA for the CDR3 is TGTGCCAGCTCCTGCGGGACAGGGCGCTCTGGGGCCAACGTCCTGACTTTC.

This clone showed up just once. The J gene is TRBJ2-6, the V gene TRBV15; 13 positions agree with TRBD2. The V segment lost 3 bases and the J segment 0 bases; nucleotides outside the gene matches: 8. The length of the CDR3 is 20 residues. CDR1 and CDR2 from the germline V gene are LNHNV and YYDKDF (reference sequence). The CDR3 loop reads CATSSPQGTSGISGANVLTF. The CDR3 DNA reads as TGTGCCACCAGCAGCCCCCAGGGGACTAGCGGGATCTCTGGGGCCAACGTCCTGACTTTC.

The chain employs TRBV9 and TRBJ2-7; TRBD2 agrees at 9 bases. V dropped 3 bases and J dropped 2; count of bases not matched to a gene: 0. Germline V gives CDR1 SGDLS, CDR2 YYNGEE. The CDR3 loop spans 13 amino acids. The CDR3 nucleotides are TGTGCCAGCAGCGGCGGGGGGGCCTACGAGCAGTACTTC. Residues: CASSGGGAYEQYF. Full variable domain (remainder filled in from reference TRBV9 and TRBJ2-7): DSGVTQTPKHLITATGQRVTLRCSPRSGDLSVYWYQQSLDQGLQFLIQYYNGEERAKGNILERFSAQQFPDLHSELNLSSLELGDSALYFCASSGGGAYEQYFGPGTRLTVT.